This T cell receptor beta chain was sequenced during a study of vaccination effects on CD4 cells after COVID-19. Study-level results: By a late point after vaccination, infection- and vaccine-induced clones had shrunk markedly through clonal contraction. There were few convalescent patients in the study and no early post-infection timepoints.

Antigen-specific CD4+ T cells were expanded with viral peptide pools in the ViraFEST assay before sequencing. Scientists isolated CD4+ T cells after a roughly 10-day culture period ended. PBMC cultures contained about 1.9 million cells per well, approximately 10 IU/ml IL-2 and roughly 9.4 ug/ml peptides. Days 3 and 7 were when half the medium was replaced with IL-2 medium. Using immunoSEQ multiplex PCR, the repertoire was profiled, and TCRdb retains in-frame clones only, with some absent. Of 50,000 to 65,000 clones listed, 75% to 90% are singletons. J was trimmed by 0 bases and V by 3 bases; bases with no gene match: 7. In germline, CDR1 is SGHTA, CDR2 FQGNSA. The CDR3 sequence is 16 residues long. Comments on this clone: The antigen is unknown.

Sample: CD4+ T cells from PBMCs cultured with HCoV-229E spike peptides, taken before COVID-19 vaccination. V is TRBV7-2 and J is TRBJ2-5; 7 positions match TRBD2. This receptor was taken from a human donor who received a COVID-19 vaccine. The CDR3 DNA sequence: TGTGCCAGCAGCTTTGGGGGGGGAGCCCACCAAGAGACCCAGTACTTC. This codes for CASSFGGGAHQETQYF.